Shown below are 25 T cell receptor beta chains from a single sample sequenced in a study of blood T cell repertoires in COVID-19. Using immunoSEQ multiplex PCR, the repertoire was profiled, and TCRdb retains in-frame clones only, with some absent. The table has 200,000 to 250,000 clones, about four fifths seen once. Source material: peripheral blood. These receptors were obtained from a woman of 80 years or more with COVID-19, enrolled during active disease.

The chain uses TRBV7-6 and TRBJ1-1, with 8 bases aligning to TRBD1. This CDR3 spans 14 amino acids. The ends lost 1 base at V and 5 bases at J; junction bases unmatched: 3. The germline CDR1 and CDR2 sequences are SGHVS and FNYEAQ. The CDR3 DNA is TGTGCCAGCAGCTTAGGGACAGGGACGACTGAAGCTTTCTTT. This gives the protein CASSLGTGTTEAFF.

This rearrangement joins TRBV4-1 to TRBJ1-6; D ambiguous. The germline V gene encodes CDR1 MGHRA and CDR2 YSYEKL. Trimming left V 4 bases short and J 8 bases short, with 15 bases between. The CDR3 consists of 15 residues. This CDR3 reads CASSLRGQMDSPLHF. In nucleotides, the CDR3 is TGCGCCAGCAGCCTAAGAGGGCAGATGGATTCACCCCTCCACTTT.

The chain recombines TRBV4-1 with TRBJ2-5; D is undetermined. This CDR3 region has 13 residues. The germline V and J ends were trimmed by 4 bases and 4 bases, with 10 bases remaining between them. Germline CDR1 is MGHRA and CDR2 is YSYEKL. The CDR3: CASSLDWRETQYF. DNA for the CDR3: TGCGCCAGCAGCCTCGACTGGAGAGAGACCCAGTACTTC.

A single count supports this clone. The chain carries TRBV20-1 and TRBJ1-1, with unresolved D. The CDR3 loop spans 11 amino acids. Germline-derived CDR1 and CDR2 are DFQATT and SNEGSKA (reference sequence). The ends were cut back, 3 bases at V and 7 bases at J, with 9 bases in the middle. CDR3 loop: CSARAGSEAFF. The CDR3, as DNA: TGCAGTGCTAGGGCGGGGAGTGAAGCTTTCTTT.

The chain combines TRBV4-2 with TRBJ1-2; D possibly corresponds to TRBD1 (5 bases). V gave up 3 bases and J gave up 5 bases, with 13 bases separating them. Germline assignment: CDR1 LGHNA and CDR2 YNFKEQ. The CDR3 totals 14 residues. The DNA for the CDR3 is TGTGCCAGCAGCCAGGAACAGGATCTATATGGCTACACCTTC. It specifies CASSQEQDLYGYTF.

The gene calls are TRBV7-2 and TRBJ1-4; D ambiguous. The CDR3 sequence is 13 residues long. Trimming shortened V by 5 bases and J by 7 bases, and 11 bases separated the two germline ends. Germline V gives CDR1 SGHTA, CDR2 FQGNSA. The DNA for the CDR3 is TGTGCCAGCAGCCGGGGAACAGCTGAAAAACTGTTTTTT. Its protein is CASSRGTAEKLFF.

The chain is built from TRBV12-3 or TRBV12-4 and TRBJ2-2; D gene uncertain. This CDR3 comprises 13 residues. Trimming cost V 8 bases and J 2 bases, with 9 bases left between them. CDR3 sequence reads: CASAEQNTGELFF. CDR3 nucleotide sequence: TGTGCCAGCGCCGAACAAAACACCGGGGAGCTGTTTTTT.

The chain's CDR3 is CASSNPTSTDTQYF. The CDR3 DNA sequence: TGTGCCAGCAGTAACCCGACTAGCACAGATACGCAGTATTTT. The chain uses TRBV2 and TRBJ2-3; no reliable D call. The V gene lost 5 bases and the J gene lost 0 bases, with 9 bases spanning the gap. CDR3 length: 14 residues. From germline, CDR1 is SNHLY and CDR2 FYNNEI.

V and J are TRBV6-6 and TRBJ2-3; TRBD2 matches 12 bases. This CDR3 spans 14 amino acids. Germline V CDR1 and CDR2: MNHNY, SVGAGI (reference sequence). Trimming cost V 5 bases and J 5 bases; bases outside gene matches: 2. The CDR3: CASSLAGGKDTQYF. As DNA, the CDR3 is TGTGCCAGCAGTCTAGCGGGAGGGAAAGATACGCAGTATTTT.

The CDR3 coding sequence is TGTGCCAGCAGTTCCTCCCCGGGTCCGGGCAATGAGCAGTTCTTC. Its protein product is CASSSSPGPGNEQFF. The chain employs TRBV27 and TRBJ2-1; D is ambiguous. Germline V CDR1 and CDR2: MNHEY, SMNVEV (reference sequence). This CDR3 contains 15 residues. The ends were cut back, 4 bases at V and 6 bases at J, with 16 bases in the middle.

CDR3 loop: CASSFSAGAPTDTQYF. Here the CDR3 DNA reads TGTGCCAGCAGCTTTTCCGCGGGGGCCCCCACAGATACGCAGTATTTT. The chain recombines TRBV7-9 with TRBJ2-3, with D possibly TRBD2 on 7 matching bases. The germline V gene has CDR1 SEHNR and CDR2 FQNEAQ (reference sequence). Trimming cost V 3 bases and J 2 bases, with 15 bases left between them. The CDR3 consists of 16 residues.

CDR3 nucleotides: TGTGCCAGCAGCTTAGCGGGACAGGGAGGAAACACCATATATTTT. Its translation is CASSLAGQGGNTIYF. The chain couples TRBV7-9 to TRBJ1-3; 9 bases align to TRBD1. The CDR3 totals 15 residues. Unmatched junction bases numbered 1, after V lost 0 bases and J lost 4 bases. From germline, CDR1 is SEHNR and CDR2 FQNEAQ (reference sequence).

The chain employs TRBV2 and TRBJ2-1; weak D call: TRBD1 (6 bases). The CDR3 spans 11 residues. The V end lost 3 bases, the J end lost 15 bases, and 12 bases lay between the germline ends. Germline loops: CDR1 SNHLY, CDR2 FYNNEI. The DNA of the CDR3 is TGTGCCAGCAGTGATTACAGGGTATTGTTCTTC. It translates to CASSDYRVLFF.

The chain has TRBV5-4 and TRBJ1-2; 11 bases match TRBD1. Germline CDR1 and CDR2: SGHNT and YYREEE (reference sequence). Unmatched junction bases numbered 8, after V lost 6 bases and J lost 4 bases. The CDR3 runs 15 residues. CDR3 coding DNA: TGTGCCAGCAAGGACAGGGGGCCCCTTAGCTATGGCTACACCTTC. Translating it yields CASKDRGPLSYGYTF.

V gene TRBV2 combines with J gene TRBJ2-7; D perhaps matches TRBD2 (5 bases). The germline V gene has CDR1 SNHLY and CDR2 FYNNEI. The CDR3 sequence is 12 residues long. Trimming pared 6 bases from V and 2 bases from J, leaving 8 bases between. The CDR3 coding sequence is TGTGCCAGCAGAGCGGCCCCCTACGAGCAGTACTTC. Translation gives CASRAAPYEQYF.

The chain links TRBV5-1 to TRBJ2-2, with 7 bases identical to TRBD2. Germline V lookup: CDR1 SGHRS, CDR2 YFSETQ. The V and J ends lost 4 bases and 8 bases, in that order; junction bases with no gene match: 5. This CDR3 spans 13 amino acids. CDR3 sequence (DNA): TGCGCCAGCAGCATGGGCGGGGGTGGGGAGCTGTTTTTT. It is translated as CASSMGGGGELFF.

This clone was observed a few times. V usage is TRBV2 and J usage is TRBJ1-1; possibly TRBD1 for D (5 bases). This CDR3 spans 13 amino acids. V was shortened by 4 bases and J by 0 bases, with 6 bases between the two germline ends. Looked up from germline, CDR1 is SNHLY and CDR2 is FYNNEI. The CDR3 sequence: CASSGDLNTEAFF. For the CDR3, the DNA is TGTGCCAGCAGTGGGGACTTGAACACTGAAGCTTTCTTT.

V usage is TRBV2 and J usage is TRBJ2-7; 7 bases line up with TRBD1. Germline-derived CDR1 and CDR2 are SNHLY and FYNNEI. The CDR3 has 14 amino acids. Losses at the gene ends were 6 bases for V and 2 bases for J; bases not matched to a gene: 7. The CDR3 is CASRRQGGTYEQYF. The CDR3 DNA reads as TGTGCCAGCAGAAGACAGGGCGGCACCTACGAGCAGTACTTC.

The CDR3 here is CASRRGSGQGRTSYGYTF. The CDR3 DNA follows: TGTGCCAGCAGGAGAGGGTCGGGACAGGGGAGAACTAGCTATGGCTACACCTTC. V gene TRBV5-4 combines with J gene TRBJ1-2; 10 bases agree with TRBD1. Germline lookup yields CDR1 SGHNT and CDR2 YYREEE (reference sequence). Trimming at V came to 5 bases and at J to 4 bases, leaving 17 bases not matched to a gene. The CDR3 loop spans 18 amino acids.

J is TRBJ1-1 and V is TRBV29-1, with 8 nucleotides matching TRBD1. Germline V gives CDR1 SQVTM, CDR2 ANQGSEA. The CDR3 consists of 12 residues. The V and J ends lost 5 bases and 4 bases, in that order; junction bases with no gene match: 3. The CDR3 nucleotides read TGCAGCGTTTCGGACAGGGCCACTGAAGCTTTCTTT. It specifies CSVSDRATEAFF.

The chain combines TRBV5-1 with TRBJ2-3, with TRBD2 identical over 9 bases. The germline gives CDR1 SGHRS, CDR2 YFSETQ. The CDR3 is 16 residues long. Germline trimming cut 0 bases from V and 1 base from J; bases unmatched to any gene: 3. CDR3 in amino acids: CASSLGQREGTDTQYF. CDR3 nucleotide sequence: TGCGCCAGCAGCTTGGGGCAGCGGGAGGGCACAGATACGCAGTATTTT.

The chain uses TRBV5-1 and TRBJ1-6, with D uncertain. V was trimmed by 3 bases and J by 7 bases, leaving 5 bases between them. CDR3 length: 12 amino acids. Germline V CDR1 and CDR2: SGHRS, YFSETQ. The CDR3 coding sequence is TGCGCCAGCAGCTCGGGGAATTCACCCCTCCACTTT. Its translation: CASSSGNSPLHF.

This clone showed up just once. The CDR3 DNA sequence: TGTGCCAGCAGCCAAGGGGGTGGGGGGGCTGGTGAGACCCAGTACTTC. Translated: CASSQGGGGAGETQYF. The chain carries TRBV4-2 and TRBJ2-5; D might be TRBD2 (7 bases). The CDR3 has 16 residues. The ends were cut back, 1 base at V and 5 bases at J, with 17 bases in the middle. CDR1 is LGHNA, CDR2 YNFKEQ, per germline.

The chain has TRBV3-1 (or the pseudogene TRBV3-2) and TRBJ2-1; D not certain. Germline CDR1 reads LGHDT; CDR2 reads YNNKEL (reference sequence). Trimming removed 2 bases at V and 5 bases at J, with 13 bases between. The CDR3 loop spans 15 amino acids. CDR3 amino acids: CASSQPLTVDNEQFF. CDR3 nucleotides: TGTGCCAGCAGCCAACCACTTACCGTCGACAATGAGCAGTTCTTC.

The chain employs TRBV2 and TRBJ2-1; 12 bases match TRBD2. The CDR3 length is 15 residues. V shed 5 bases and J 5 bases; nucleotides not matched to a gene: 4. Germline V gene sequence: CDR1 SNHLY, CDR2 FYNNEI. CDR3 amino acids: CASSYLAGGDNEQFF. The CDR3 DNA sequence: TGTGCCAGCAGTTATCTAGCGGGAGGGGACAATGAGCAGTTCTTC.